The 27 T cell receptor beta chains below come from one sample, sequenced in a study of T cells in localized non-small cell lung cancer. Measured with immunoSEQ multiplex PCR; TCRdb has only the in-frame clones, and not every one. The sample consists of some 37,000 clones, approximately 86% of them appearing once. The sequencing used peripheral blood, collected before any cancer treatment. The receptors were gathered from a man aged 18 to 50 with stage I lung adenocarcinoma.

This clone was counted a few times. The chain employs TRBV18 and TRBJ1-2; 10 positions agree with TRBD1. This CDR3 comprises 15 residues. V shed 3 bases and J 2 bases; nucleotides not matched to a gene: 3. Germline-derived CDR1 and CDR2 are KGHSH and LQKENI. The CDR3 DNA sequence: TGTGCCAGCTCACCTGGGACAGGGGAGAACTATGGCTACACCTTC. Translation: CASSPGTGENYGYTF.

The gene calls are TRBV30 and TRBJ2-5; possible D gene TRBD1, 8 bases. The germline gives CDR1 GTSNPN, CDR2 SVGIG (reference sequence). The V gene lost 5 bases and the J gene lost 7 bases, with 14 bases spanning the gap. The CDR3 sequence is 12 residues long. The CDR3 protein is CAWGQGGGTQYF. CDR3 bases: TGTGCCTGGGGACAGGGCGGGGGGACCCAGTACTTC.

Notes on this clone: The conserved phenylalanine or tryptophan is not found at the CDR3 terminus, so this likely reflects a read error. The DNA is omitted, as the CDR3 cannot be located on it reliably, and the CDR3 follows TCRdb's listing. The chain combines TRBV7-4 with TRBJ1-1. Germline assignment: CDR1 SGHVT and CDR2 SQSDAQ. 8 amino acids form the CDR3, both terminal residues included. This chain's CDR3 is CASSLLND.

The CDR3 sequence is CASRPTSDTQYF. The DNA of the CDR3 is TGTGCCAGCAGACCGACCTCAGATACGCAGTATTTT. The V and J genes are TRBV7-2 and TRBJ2-3; no firm D call. The germline V and J ends were trimmed by 6 bases and 4 bases, with 8 bases remaining between them. Germline assignment: CDR1 SGHTA and CDR2 FQGNSA. There are 12 residues in the CDR3.

V usage is TRBV10-3 and J usage is TRBJ2-3; 9 nucleotides align to TRBD1. Losses at the gene ends were 5 bases for V and 3 bases for J; bases not matched to a gene: 9. This CDR3 is 16 amino acids long. Germline V gene sequence: CDR1 ENHRY, CDR2 SYGVKD. The CDR3 sequence is CAISQPGQGVTDTQYF. The DNA of the CDR3 is TGTGCCATCAGTCAGCCGGGACAGGGCGTTACAGATACGCAGTATTTT.

CDR3 in DNA: TGCGCCAGCAGCTTGGAAGGCTTCAATCAGCCCCAGCATTTT. Protein: CASSLEGFNQPQHF. The chain combines TRBV5-1 with TRBJ1-5; D unclear. V gave up 0 bases and J gave up 3 bases, with 7 bases separating them. Germline loops: CDR1 SGHRS, CDR2 YFSETQ. This CDR3 has 14 amino acids.

The chain recombines TRBV5-6 with TRBJ1-4, with TRBD1 matching over 7 bases. CDR1 is SGHDT, CDR2 YYEEEE, per germline. The CDR3 has 14 residues. The V and J ends lost 3 bases and 7 bases, in that order; junction bases with no gene match: 6. CDR3 in DNA: TGTGCCAGCAGCTCAATTCGACAGGGTGAAAAACTGTTTTTT. This sequence encodes CASSSIRQGEKLFF. Variable domain in full (rest from reference TRBV5-6 and TRBJ1-4): DAGVTQSPTHLIKTRGQQVTLRCSPKSGHDTVSWYQQALGQGPQFIFQYYEEEERQRGNFPDRFSGHQFPNYSSELNVNALLLGDSALYLCASSSIRQGEKLFFGSGTQLSVL.

This chain connects TRBV5-8 to TRBJ1-3; D is unclear. The V gene's germline CDR1 is SGHTS and CDR2 YDEGEE. The CDR3 consists of 15 residues. V shed 0 bases and J shed 0 bases, with 7 bases lying between them. CDR3 bases: TGTGCCAGCAGCTTGGGGCAGATCTCTGGAAACACCATATATTTT. It translates to CASSLGQISGNTIYF.

The CDR3 sequence: CASSYGSGTGGEKLFF. The CDR3 nucleotides are TGTGCCAGCAGTTATGGTTCGGGGACAGGGGGTGAAAAACTGTTTTTT. The chain employs TRBV6-6 and TRBJ1-4, with TRBD1 matching 11 bases. Germline CDR1 and CDR2: MNHNY and SVGAGI (reference sequence). The length of the CDR3 is 16 residues. Trimming cost V 3 bases and J 7 bases; bases outside gene matches: 7.

Written as DNA, the CDR3 is TGTGCCAGCAGTGGACGTACCGGGACAGGGGGTAGCAATCAGCCCCAGCATTTT. Translating gives CASSGRTGTGGSNQPQHF. This chain connects TRBV6-1 to TRBJ1-5; 11 bases are shared with TRBD1. Germline V CDR1 and CDR2: MNHNS, SASEGT. The CDR3 sequence is 18 residues long. Trimming removed 4 bases from V and 0 bases from J; junction bases left unmatched: 8.

This chain connects TRBV7-2 to TRBJ2-2, with unresolved D. Trimming took 5 bases from V and 7 from J, leaving 14 bases between them. There are 14 residues in the CDR3. The germline V gene has CDR1 SGHTA and CDR2 FQGNSA. CDR3 bases: TGTGCCAGCAGCCTCCTATCCGTTAGCGGGGAGCTGTTTTTT. Residues: CASSLLSVSGELFF.

The rearrangement joins TRBV7-8 to TRBJ1-4; D ambiguous. CDR1 is SGHVS, CDR2 FQNEAQ, per germline. The CDR3 contains 14 residues. The ends were cut back, 3 bases at V and 3 bases at J, with 8 bases in the middle. The DNA for the CDR3 is TGTGCCAGCAGCTTCCGAACATCTAATGAAAAACTGTTTTTT. Translation: CASSFRTSNEKLFF.

The chain joins TRBV6-1 to TRBJ1-3, with TRBD1 as a possible D gene (5 bases). CDR3 length equals 16 residues. V lost 1 base and J 0 bases, leaving 10 bases between the germline ends. Germline CDR1 reads MNHNS; CDR2 reads SASEGT. The CDR3 protein is CASSEGGGYSGNTIYF. CDR3 nucleotides: TGTGCCAGCAGTGAAGGTGGGGGATACTCTGGAAACACCATATATTTT.

The V call is TRBV4-2, the J call TRBJ2-1; either TRBD1 or TRBD2 may supply D (6 bases each). This CDR3 spans 16 amino acids. Germline V gene data show CDR1 as LGHNA and CDR2 as YNFKEQ. V was clipped by 1 base and J by 8 bases, with 18 bases between them. The chain's CDR3 is CASSQVSRGGRHEQFF. The CDR3 DNA is TGTGCCAGCAGCCAAGTTTCCAGGGGAGGAAGGCATGAGCAGTTCTTC.

This sequence joins TRBV19 and TRBJ1-4, with 9 bases that match TRBD1. Per germline, CDR1 LNHDA and CDR2 SQIVND (reference sequence). V dropped 7 bases and J dropped 2; count of bases not matched to a gene: 11. The CDR3 totals 17 residues. CDR3 DNA: TGTGCCAGTATCCGCGCCGGGACAGGGTCTACTAATGAAAAACTGTTTTTT. Encoded protein: CASIRAGTGSTNEKLFF.

The CDR3 DNA sequence: TGTGCCAGCAGTCTTCTAGCGGGGGCCATTAACAATGAGCAGTTCTTC. It is translated as CASSLLAGAINNEQFF. This chain connects TRBV28 to TRBJ2-1; the match to TRBD2 covers 10 bases. CDR1 is MDHEN, CDR2 SYDVKM, per germline. Germline trimming cut 5 bases from V and 5 bases from J; bases unmatched to any gene: 9. The length of the CDR3 is 16 residues.

With regard to this clone: The junction shows a germline mismatch at one end, possibly a read error. The gene calls are TRBV5-1 and TRBJ2-1; 8 bases fit TRBD2. The length of the CDR3 is 15 residues. CDR1 SGHRS and CDR2 YFSETQ come from the germline V gene. The CDR3 sequence is CASTLAGSGGNEQFF. DNA for the CDR3: TGCGCCAGCACCTTGGCAGGGAGCGGGGGAAATGAGCAGTTCTTC.

V and J are TRBV6-5 and TRBJ1-2, with 7 bases identical to TRBD1. After removal of 5 bases from V and 6 bases from J, the junction contained 12 bases not matched to a gene. This CDR3 spans 15 amino acids. Germline V gene data show CDR1 as MNHEY and CDR2 as SVGAGI. The CDR3 bases are TGTGCCAGCAGTCGCGACGTGTGGCAGGGGGATGGCTACACCTTC. Translated, it gives CASSRDVWQGDGYTF.

This chain uses TRBV29-1 with TRBJ1-1, with unresolved D. The CDR3 runs 13 residues. V lost 4 bases, J lost 5 bases, and 14 bases lay in between. Germline values: CDR1 SQVTM, CDR2 ANQGSEA. CDR3 in amino acids: CSVVPTAGTEAFF. The CDR3 region has the DNA TGCAGCGTTGTTCCAACAGCGGGTACTGAAGCTTTCTTT.

The chain recombines TRBV28 with TRBJ1-1; no reliable D call. Germline assignment: CDR1 MDHEN and CDR2 SYDVKM. The CDR3 loop spans 15 amino acids. Trimming removed 7 bases at V and 0 bases at J, with 15 bases between. The CDR3 region has the DNA TGTGCCAGCATCGGGAACATCGGACTGAACACTGAAGCTTTCTTT. It is translated as CASIGNIGLNTEAFF.

The chain carries TRBV7-3 and TRBJ1-2; D unresolved. The CDR3 covers 14 residues. Germline CDR1 SGHTA, CDR2 FQGTGA. Trimming left V 5 bases short and J 3 bases short, with 13 bases between. CDR3 protein: CASSVVGLDYGYTF. CDR3 sequence (DNA): TGTGCCAGCAGCGTCGTGGGTTTGGACTATGGCTACACCTTC.

The chain carries TRBV6-1 and TRBJ2-3; 7 nucleotides agree with TRBD2. The ends lost 7 bases at V and 6 bases at J; junction bases unmatched: 13. Germline lookup yields CDR1 MNHNS and CDR2 SASEGT. This CDR3 has 15 residues. The CDR3 sequence is CASTTWERGRDTQYF. CDR3 DNA: TGTGCCAGCACCACCTGGGAGCGGGGACGGGATACGCAGTATTTT.

J is TRBJ1-2 and V is TRBV7-9; weak D call: TRBD1 (6 bases). The CDR3 sequence is 13 residues long. Germline V gives CDR1 SEHNR, CDR2 FQNEAQ (reference sequence). V lost 4 bases to trimming and J lost 5 bases, with 11 bases between them. The CDR3 DNA is TGTGCCAGCAGCTCACAGGGCTCTTATGGCTACACCTTC. As protein: CASSSQGSYGYTF.

The V call is TRBV9, the J call TRBJ2-1; perhaps TRBD2 as D (6 bases). CDR1 and CDR2 from the germline V gene are SGDLS and YYNGEE. V gave up 1 base and J gave up 7 bases, with 15 bases separating them. The CDR3 sequence is 15 residues long. The CDR3 region has the DNA TGTGCCAGCAGCGTATCGGCAGGACTACCAAATGAGCAGTTCTTC. Protein product: CASSVSAGLPNEQFF. The whole variable domain, filled in from reference TRBV9 and TRBJ2-1, reads DSGVTQTPKHLITATGQRVTLRCSPRSGDLSVYWYQQSLDQGLQFLIQYYNGEERAKGNILERFSAQQFPDLHSELNLSSLELGDSALYFCASSVSAGLPNEQFFGPGTRLTVL.

This sequence joins TRBV18 and TRBJ2-1; 9 bases agree with TRBD1. This CDR3 is built from 16 residues. The J segment lost 7 bases and the V segment lost 0 bases, leaving 7 bases of the junction unmatched. Germline V gene lookup returns CDR1 KGHSH and CDR2 LQKENI. CDR3 DNA: TGTGCCAGCTCACCACCCTGGACAGGGGAAAAAAATGAGCAGTTCTTC. Encoded protein: CASSPPWTGEKNEQFF.

The chain links TRBV4-1 to TRBJ1-1; 7 bases line up with TRBD1. The CDR3 spans 17 residues. With 1 base clipped from V and 0 bases from J, the junction kept 8 bases outside the gene matches. CDR1 is MGHRA, CDR2 YSYEKL, per germline. The CDR3 sequence: CASSQVDRYLLNTEAFF. The CDR3 DNA is TGCGCCAGCAGCCAAGTGGACAGGTACCTCTTGAACACTGAAGCTTTCTTT.

This clone occurred a few times. The CDR3 protein is CASSSEDGLYEAFF. As DNA, the CDR3 is TGTGCCAGCAGCTCCGAGGACGGTTTATATGAAGCTTTCTTT. The chain is built from TRBV9 and TRBJ1-1; unclear D gene. CDR3 length: 14 residues. V lost 4 bases and J lost 7, with 17 bases in between. Germline CDR1 and CDR2: SGDLS and YYNGEE.